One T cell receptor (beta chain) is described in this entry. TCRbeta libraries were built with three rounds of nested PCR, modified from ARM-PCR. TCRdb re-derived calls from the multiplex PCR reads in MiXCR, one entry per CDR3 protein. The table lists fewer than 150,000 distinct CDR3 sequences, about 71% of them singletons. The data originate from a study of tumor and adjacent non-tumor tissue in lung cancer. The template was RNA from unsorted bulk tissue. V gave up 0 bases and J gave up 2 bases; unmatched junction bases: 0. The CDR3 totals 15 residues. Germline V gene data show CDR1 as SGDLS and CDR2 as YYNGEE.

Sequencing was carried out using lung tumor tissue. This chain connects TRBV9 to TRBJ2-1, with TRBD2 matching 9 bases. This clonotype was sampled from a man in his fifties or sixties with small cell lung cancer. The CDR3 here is CASSVGGRAYNEQFF. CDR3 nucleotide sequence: TGTGCCAGCAGCGTAGGCGGGAGGGCCTACAATGAGCAGTTCTTC.